A single sample gave rise to the 20 T cell receptor beta chains below, sequenced in a study of glioma-infiltrating T cells after dendritic cell vaccination. Measured with immunoSEQ multiplex PCR; TCRdb has only the in-frame clones, and not every one. Here the sample spans fewer than 100,000 clones, approximately 84% being singletons. Sequencing used blood, obtained before dendritic cell vaccination. These receptors came from a human donor with glioblastoma.

This sequence joins TRBV6-5 and TRBJ2-7; 7 bases map to TRBD1. The length of the CDR3 is 15 residues. V was clipped by 5 bases and J by 1 base; unmatched bases: 8. From germline, CDR1 is MNHEY and CDR2 SVGAGI. CDR3 residues: CASSPSTGQSYEQYF. Written as DNA, the CDR3 is TGTGCCAGCAGTCCGAGTACGGGACAGTCCTACGAGCAGTACTTC.

CDR3 sequence: CASSLGTGDFEQFF. The CDR3 DNA sequence: TGTGCCAGCAGCTTAGGGACAGGGGATTTTGAGCAGTTCTTC. The genes are TRBV11-3 and TRBJ2-1; 9 bases match TRBD1. V was pared by 1 base and J by 9 bases, with 4 bases of the junction left unmatched. CDR3 length equals 14 residues. In germline, CDR1 is SGHNT, CDR2 YENEEA.

The rearrangement joins TRBV2 to TRBJ2-5; TRBD2 aligns across 9 bases. The CDR3 length is 13 residues. V lost 6 bases and J lost 5; bases outside the gene matches: 4. CDR1 and CDR2 (germline): SNHLY, FYNNEI. The CDR3, as DNA: TGTGCCAGCAGGGGGACTAGCTGGGAGACCCAGTACTTC. It translates to CASRGTSWETQYF.

This clone has just a few counts. The CDR3 region is CASRSIGGFGEQYF. For the CDR3, the DNA is TGTGCCAGTCGAAGTATCGGGGGGTTCGGGGAGCAGTACTTC. This chain links TRBV19 with TRBJ2-7, with 7 bases that match TRBD2. The V segment lost 8 bases and the J segment 7 bases; nucleotides outside the gene matches: 14. Germline CDR1 reads LNHDA; CDR2 reads SQIVND (reference sequence). The CDR3 covers 14 residues.

V gene TRBV7-2 combines with J gene TRBJ2-2; 10 bases align to TRBD2. Germline V gene data show CDR1 as SGHTA and CDR2 as FQGNSA. The J segment lost 6 bases and the V segment lost 4 bases, leaving 8 bases of the junction unmatched. The CDR3 sequence is 16 residues long. The CDR3 sequence: CASSYSGRASAGELFF. DNA of the CDR3: TGTGCCAGCAGCTACAGCGGGAGGGCCTCGGCCGGGGAGCTGTTTTTT.

V is TRBV25-1 and J is TRBJ1-2; perhaps TRBD1 as D (6 bases). Germline lookup yields CDR1 MGHDK and CDR2 SYGVNS. The length of the CDR3 is 13 residues. Trimming removed 0 bases from V and 8 bases from J, with 10 bases in between. The CDR3 here is CASSEYRGAGYTF. CDR3 nucleotide sequence: TGTGCCAGCAGTGAATATCGGGGGGCCGGCTACACCTTC.

The chain is built from TRBV6-4 and TRBJ1-5; D not resolved. This CDR3 comprises 14 residues. CDR1 and CDR2 (germline): MRHNA, SNTAGT. The germline V and J ends were trimmed by 1 base and 3 bases, with 7 bases remaining between them. The CDR3 reads CASSDLVHNQPQHF. CDR3 DNA sequence: TGTGCCAGCAGTGACTTAGTTCACAATCAGCCCCAGCATTTT.

The chain has TRBV5-1 and TRBJ2-3; 11 bases are shared with TRBD2. The germline gives CDR1 SGHRS, CDR2 YFSETQ. V lost 2 bases and J lost 5; bases outside the gene matches: 7. The CDR3 is 16 residues long. CDR3 DNA sequence: TGCGCCAGCAGCTTTCGGTCTAGCGGGGGGATAGATACGCAGTATTTT. Translation gives CASSFRSSGGIDTQYF.

The chain joins TRBV30 to TRBJ2-2; perhaps TRBD1 as D (8 bases). From germline, CDR1 is GTSNPN and CDR2 SVGIG (reference sequence). CDR3 length equals 17 residues. Trimming removed 0 bases at V and 2 bases at J, with 16 bases between. CDR3: CAWSVNRGGQNTGELFF. DNA of the CDR3: TGTGCCTGGAGTGTCAACAGGGGGGGTCAAAACACCGGGGAGCTGTTTTTT.

This sequence joins TRBV5-1 and TRBJ2-3; TRBD2 aligns across 9 bases. After removal of 3 bases from V and 5 bases from J, the junction contained 10 bases not matched to a gene. This CDR3 has 16 residues. The germline V gene encodes CDR1 SGHRS and CDR2 YFSETQ. The CDR3 DNA sequence: TGCGCCAGCAGCTCAACCGCGGGGGGGCCCGGAGATACGCAGTATTTT. It codes for CASSSTAGGPGDTQYF.

This clone was seen just once. The chain carries TRBV5-4 and TRBJ2-7; D is possibly TRBD2 (7 bases). This CDR3 has 16 residues. CDR1 SGHNT and CDR2 YYREEE come from the germline V gene (reference sequence). V lost 4 bases, J lost 2 bases, and 19 bases lay in between. The CDR3 nucleotides are TGTGCCAGCAGCATCCTGGGGGGCGGGGGTGCCTACGAGCAGTACTTC. Protein sequence: CASSILGGGGAYEQYF.

The V and J genes are TRBV6-5 and TRBJ1-6; no clear D gene. Germline V gene lookup returns CDR1 MNHEY and CDR2 SVGAGI. The length of the CDR3 is 16 residues. Trimming pared 2 bases from V and 9 bases from J, leaving 17 bases between. CDR3 bases: TGTGCCAGCAGTTACCGTTACCGGACCGGAGGTTCACCCCTCCACTTT. Translation: CASSYRYRTGGSPLHF.

The J gene is TRBJ2-1, the V gene TRBV9; a possible D gene is TRBD2 (6 bases). The germline CDR1 and CDR2 sequences are SGDLS and YYNGEE. Trimming removed 0 bases at V and 0 bases at J, with 10 bases between. CDR3 length: 16 amino acids. The CDR3 here is CASSVVAESSYNEQFF. The CDR3 DNA follows: TGTGCCAGCAGCGTAGTAGCGGAGAGCTCCTACAATGAGCAGTTCTTC.

This clone has more than one count but fewer than ten. The chain links TRBV11-3 to TRBJ1-1; the match to TRBD1 covers 9 bases. With V trimmed by 1 base and J by 3 bases, 3 bases remained unmatched. The CDR3 contains 15 residues. Germline lookup yields CDR1 SGHNT and CDR2 YENEEA. CDR3 residues: CASSLGTGEDTEAFF. CDR3 sequence (DNA): TGTGCCAGCAGCTTAGGGACAGGGGAGGACACTGAAGCTTTCTTT.

The J gene is TRBJ1-2, the V gene TRBV11-2; 9 bases agree with TRBD1. Trimming at V came to 1 base and at J to 2 bases, leaving 2 bases not matched to a gene. The CDR3 sequence is 15 residues long. Germline CDR1 and CDR2: SGHAT and FQNNGV. DNA of the CDR3: TGTGCCAGCAGCTTAGGCGGACAGGGGAACTATGGCTACACCTTC. This gives the protein CASSLGGQGNYGYTF.

The CDR3 reads CASSPSGRSYNEQYF. The CDR3 DNA reads TGTGCCAGCTCACCATCGGGGAGAAGTTACAACGAGCAGTACTTC. The chain has TRBV18 and TRBJ2-7, with D perhaps TRBD2 (5 bases). V was shortened by 2 bases and J by 5 bases, with 16 bases between the two germline ends. CDR1 is KGHSH and CDR2 is LQKENI in the germline V gene. This CDR3 comprises 15 residues.

The V gene is TRBV15, the J gene TRBJ2-1; a weak D match, TRBD2 (5 bases). Germline CDR1 LNHNV, CDR2 YYDKDF (reference sequence). The CDR3 is 15 residues long. V lost 9 bases and J lost 4, with 19 bases in between. CDR3 DNA sequence: TGTGCCACTCGGGATGTGCGGGCTATTTACAATGAGCAGTTCTTC. It codes for CATRDVRAIYNEQFF.

This rearrangement joins TRBV4-1 to TRBJ2-1, with TRBD2 identical over 11 bases. CDR3 length: 15 residues. With 1 base clipped from V and 8 bases from J, the junction kept 4 bases outside the gene matches. Germline V gene data show CDR1 as MGHRA and CDR2 as YSYEKL. CDR3 sequence: CASSQGGLAGDEQFF. The CDR3 DNA sequence: TGCGCCAGCAGCCAAGGCGGACTAGCGGGCGATGAGCAGTTCTTC.

This clone was detected a few times. The chain joins TRBV27 to TRBJ2-7, with TRBD1 matching 8 bases. The CDR3 has 15 residues. Trimming at V came to 6 bases and at J to 1 base, leaving 8 bases not matched to a gene. Germline V gives CDR1 MNHEY, CDR2 SMNVEV (reference sequence). CDR3 sequence: CASSHRTGRSYEQYF. The CDR3 bases are TGTGCCAGCAGCCATCGGACAGGGAGGTCCTACGAGCAGTACTTC.

The chain uses TRBV6-5 and TRBJ2-1, with 10 bases identical to TRBD1. This CDR3 spans 16 amino acids. Trimming took 4 bases from V and 3 from J; bases not matched to a gene: 6. Germline-derived CDR1 and CDR2 are MNHEY and SVGAGI. The CDR3 DNA follows: TGTGCCAGCAGTTCATCGGGACAGGGGTACTACAATGAGCAGTTCTTC. Protein: CASSSSGQGYYNEQFF.